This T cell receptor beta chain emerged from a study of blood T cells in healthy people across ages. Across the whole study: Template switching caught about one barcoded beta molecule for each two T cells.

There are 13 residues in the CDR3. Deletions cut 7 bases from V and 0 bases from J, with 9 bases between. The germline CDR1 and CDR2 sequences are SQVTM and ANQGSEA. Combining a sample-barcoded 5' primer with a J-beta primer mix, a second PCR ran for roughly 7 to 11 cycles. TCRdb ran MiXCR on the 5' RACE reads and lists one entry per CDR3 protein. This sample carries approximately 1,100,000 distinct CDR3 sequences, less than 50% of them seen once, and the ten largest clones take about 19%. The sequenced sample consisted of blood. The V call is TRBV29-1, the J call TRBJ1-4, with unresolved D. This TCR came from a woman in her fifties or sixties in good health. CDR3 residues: CSARHPTNEKLFF. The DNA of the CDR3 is TGCAGCGCCCGACACCCAACTAATGAAAAACTGTTTTTT.